Following are 3 T cell receptor beta chains from one sample sequenced in a study of control samples from healthy donors and cancer patients. Data came from immunoSEQ multiplex PCR; TCRdb stores just in-frame clones and leaves some out. The top ten hold 3.5% to 4.5% of the sample, which has some 99,000 clones, approximately 90% seen once. Sequences were obtained from blood. The origin of the receptors is a human donor in good health. The donor label of this sample is uncertain.

The chain employs TRBV25-1 and TRBJ1-4; D unresolved. The CDR3 loop spans 14 amino acids. V was trimmed by 6 bases and J by 4 bases, leaving 12 bases between them. Germline V lookup: CDR1 MGHDK, CDR2 SYGVNS. The CDR3 nucleotides read TGTGCCAGCAGGGGTACGGTTTTTAATGAAAAACTGTTTTTT. Translated: CASRGTVFNEKLFF.

This chain connects TRBV6-5 to TRBJ2-1, with D maybe TRBD1 (7 bases). Germline V lookup: CDR1 MNHEY, CDR2 SVGAGI. Trimming pared 6 bases from V and 0 bases from J, leaving 12 bases between. This CDR3 contains 15 residues. CDR3 residues: CASSRRGASYNEQFF. The CDR3 region has the DNA TGTGCCAGCAGCCGCAGGGGGGCCTCCTACAATGAGCAGTTCTTC.

This chain links TRBV20-1 with TRBJ1-1; D is unresolved. Trimming cost V 5 bases and J 10 bases, with 11 bases left between them. Germline CDR1 reads DFQATT; CDR2 reads SNEGSKA (reference sequence). This CDR3 comprises 10 residues. This CDR3 is CSAVHTGAFF. The CDR3 DNA follows: TGCAGTGCTGTACACACGGGAGCTTTCTTT.